This is a list of T cell receptor beta chains from one sample in a study of shared clonotypes between healthy human individuals. The protocol was immunoSEQ multiplex PCR, while the TCRdb copy is restricted to in-frame clones and leaves out a portion. Altogether 2.5 million or so clones are present, more than 80% being singletons, with the ten largest covering about 0.13%. The sample consisted of naive CD4+ T cells sorted from blood. Every receptor here comes from a young man in good health. Each CDR3 is given with its conserved first and last residue. The D gene is left open where the match is weak. Only part of the rows carry a size: once, few, many, or a class if the clone is expanded.

CASSLEAGGNEKLFF	TGCGCCAGCAGCTTGGAGGCAGGGGGTAATGAAAAACTGTTTTTT	TRBJ1-4	NA	TRBV5-1	TRBD1
CASSYSQTNEKLFF	TGTGCCAGCAGTTACAGTCAGACGAATGAAAAACTGTTTTTT	TRBJ1-4	few	TRBV6-5	NA
CASSRPETSGGSSYNEQFF	TGTGCCAGCAGCCGTCCGGAGACTAGCGGGGGTAGCTCCTACAATGAGCAGTTCTTC	TRBJ2-1	once	TRBV7-3	TRBD2
CASSMGTEAFF	TGTGCCAGCAGCATGGGAACGGAAGCTTTCTTT	TRBJ1-1	few	TRBV2	NA
CASSLAGSSYNEQFF	TGTGCCAGCAGCTTAGCGGGGAGCTCCTACAATGAGCAGTTCTTC	TRBJ2-1	NA	TRBV11-2	NA
CASSSTGYNEQFF	TGTGCCAGCAGCTCCACAGGCTACAATGAGCAGTTCTTC	TRBJ2-1	NA	TRBV11-2	NA
CALTDLAGPYEQYF	TGTGCCCTCACTGATTTGGCAGGGCCCTACGAGCAGTACTTC	TRBJ2-7	NA	TRBV6-1	NA
CASSSTTDTQYF	TGTGCCAGCAGCTCTACCACAGATACGCAGTATTTT	TRBJ2-3	NA	TRBV5-5	NA
CASSVNRGKIETQYF	TGCGCCAGCAGTGTGAACAGGGGGAAAATAGAGACCCAGTACTTC	TRBJ2-5	NA	TRBV10-1	TRBD1
CASSERGAYNEQFF	TGTGCCAGCAGTGAGAGGGGAGCCTACAATGAGCAGTTCTTC	TRBJ2-1	once	TRBV6-1	NA
CAWRSLDGNSPLHF	TGTGCCTGGAGATCTCTGGACGGAAATTCACCCCTCCACTTT	TRBJ1-6	NA	TRBV30	NA
CASSPSGIPNTEAFF	TGTGCCAGCTCACCATCCGGGATACCGAACACTGAAGCTTTCTTT	TRBJ1-1	NA	TRBV18	NA
CASSLGGRRSYEQYF	TGTGCCAGCAGCTTAGGGGGGCGTCGATCCTACGAGCAGTACTTC	TRBJ2-7	NA	TRBV11-3	NA
CASSVAAKNIQYF	TGTGCCAGCAGTGTAGCGGCCAAAAACATTCAGTACTTC	TRBJ2-4	NA	TRBV7-2	NA
CASSLTSGGSYEQYF	TGTGCCAGCAGCTTAACTAGCGGGGGTTCCTACGAGCAGTACTTC	TRBJ2-7	NA	TRBV7-2	TRBD2
CASSYSSGTEAGELFF	TGTGCCAGCAGTTACTCGAGCGGGACTGAGGCCGGGGAGCTGTTTTTT	TRBJ2-2	NA	TRBV6-5	TRBD2
CASSETGPVSPLHF	TGCGCCAGCAGCGAAACAGGTCCGGTTTCACCCCTCCACTTT	TRBJ1-6	NA	TRBV5-1	NA
CASSLVGTVATDTQYF	TGTGCCAGCTCACTCGTCGGTACTGTGGCAACAGATACGCAGTATTTT	TRBJ2-3	NA	TRBV18	NA
CASRRGDGGELFF	TGTGCCAGCAGGCGGGGGGATGGTGGGGAGCTGTTTTTT	TRBJ2-2	NA	TRBV27	TRBD2
CASGRISSTDTQYF	TGTGCCAGCGGGAGGATCTCTAGCACAGATACGCAGTATTTT	TRBJ2-3	NA	TRBV2	NA
CASSFSGVSGLGWEKLFF	TGTGCCAGCAGCTTCAGCGGGGTTTCGGGGCTGGGTTGGGAAAAACTGTTTTTT	TRBJ1-4	NA	TRBV11-3	NA
CARGQGPSEQYF	TGTGCCAGGGGACAGGGACCCAGCGAGCAGTACTTC	TRBJ2-7	few	TRBV7-9	TRBD1
CASSLIMGQSSYEQYF	TGCGCCAGCAGCTTGATCATGGGGCAGAGCTCCTACGAGCAGTACTTC	TRBJ2-7	NA	TRBV5-1	NA
CASRPGQGGMAGPFF	TGTGCCAGCAGACCGGGACAAGGAGGTATGGCCGGGCCTTTCTTT	TRBJ1-1	NA	TRBV2	NA
CASRAGGNTIYF	TGTGCCAGCAGGGCGGGAGGAAACACCATATATTTT	TRBJ1-3	NA	TRBV9	NA
CASSPRDGTSLNEQFF	TGTGCCAGCAGCCCCCGGGATGGGACTAGTTTAAATGAGCAGTTCTTC	TRBJ2-1	NA	TRBV7-2	TRBD2
CASGKAGTYEETQYF	TGTGCCAGCGGAAAAGCGGGGACCTACGAGGAGACCCAGTACTTC	TRBJ2-5	NA	TRBV5-4	TRBD2
CASSLLEGGEKLFF	TGTGCCAGCAGCCTATTGGAGGGGGGTGAAAAACTGTTTTTT	TRBJ1-4	NA	TRBV11-2	NA
CASSDPHRGTEKLFF	TGTGCCAGCAGCGACCCCCACAGGGGAACTGAAAAACTGTTTTTT	TRBJ1-4	NA	TRBV9	TRBD1
CASTQGRGRATGELFF	TGTGCCAGCACCCAAGGGCGCGGGAGGGCCACCGGGGAGCTGTTTTTT	TRBJ2-2	NA	TRBV7-2	TRBD2
CASSFWTGGRETQYF	TGTGCCAGCAGCTTCTGGACGGGAGGGCGGGAGACCCAGTACTTC	TRBJ2-5	NA	TRBV5-6	TRBD2
CASSLDVRINTEAFF	TGTGCCAGCAGCTTAGATGTCAGAATCAACACTGAAGCTTTCTTT	TRBJ1-1	NA	TRBV11-2	NA
CASSLGLFNSPLHF	TGTGCCAGCAGCCTCGGACTGTTTAATTCACCCCTCCACTTT	TRBJ1-6	NA	TRBV11-2	NA
CASRTEGIGAIRAFF	TGTGCCAGCAGAACGGAGGGGATCGGTGCTATTAGGGCTTTCTTT	TRBJ1-1	once	TRBV6-6	NA
CASRKDQANTGELFF	TGCGCCAGCAGAAAAGACCAGGCGAACACCGGGGAGCTGTTTTTT	TRBJ2-2	once	TRBV10-1	NA
CASSLSEYEQYF	TGTGCCAGCAGTTTATCAGAGTACGAGCAGTACTTC	TRBJ2-7	NA	TRBV28	NA
CTSPRADQPQHF	TGCACCAGCCCAAGGGCGGACCAGCCCCAGCATTTT	TRBJ1-5	NA	TRBV1	NA
CASSLKAGGQPQHF	TGCGCCAGCAGCTTGAAGGCAGGGGGACAGCCCCAGCATTTT	TRBJ1-5	few	TRBV5-1	TRBD1
CASSRDRGLGETQYF	TGTGCCAGCAGCCGCGACAGGGGGCTAGGAGAGACCCAGTACTTC	TRBJ2-5	NA	TRBV5-4	TRBD1
CTSSQDGEVDTQYF	TGCACCAGCAGCCAAGATGGGGAGGTAGATACGCAGTATTTT	TRBJ2-3	NA	TRBV1	NA
CASSPPGHRQTYEQYF	TGCGCCAGCAGCCCACCGGGGCACAGGCAAACCTACGAGCAGTACTTC	TRBJ2-7	NA	TRBV5-1	NA
CASSDSGNQPQHF	TGTGCCAGCAGTGATTCAGGAAATCAGCCCCAGCATTTT	TRBJ1-5	NA	TRBV2	NA
CASSEAGRRNQPQHF	TGTGCCAGCAGTGAGGCGGGACGGCGCAATCAGCCCCAGCATTTT	TRBJ1-5	NA	TRBV2	NA
CASSVGAGPGELFF	TGTGCCAGCAGCGTAGGTGCAGGGCCCGGGGAGCTGTTTTTT	TRBJ2-2	NA	TRBV9	NA
CASSIGGVPSYEQYF	TGTGCCAGTAGTATAGGTGGCGTCCCGTCCTACGAGCAGTACTTC	TRBJ2-7	NA	TRBV19	NA
CASSYRGTDTQYF	TGTGCCAGCAGCTACAGGGGGACAGATACGCAGTATTTT	TRBJ2-3	NA	TRBV7-2	TRBD1
CASSLAFGPHYEQYF	TGCGCCAGCAGCTTGGCTTTCGGACCCCACTACGAGCAGTACTTC	TRBJ2-7	NA	TRBV5-1	NA
CASSPVGGAGANVLTF	TGTGCCAGCAGCCCGGTGGGGGGCGCGGGGGCCAACGTCCTGACTTTC	TRBJ2-6	NA	TRBV9	NA
CASSLYRGGNTIYF	TGTGCCAGCAGTTTATACAGGGGTGGAAACACCATATATTTT	TRBJ1-3	NA	TRBV27	TRBD1
CASSLVTQGNYNEQFF	TGTGCCAGCAGCTTAGTGACGCAGGGTAACTACAATGAGCAGTTCTTC	TRBJ2-1	NA	TRBV7-2	NA
CASSLMAGSSGANVLTF	TGTGCCAGCAGCTTGATGGCAGGAAGCTCTGGGGCCAACGTCCTGACTTTC	TRBJ2-6	NA	TRBV7-9	NA
CATSTEGLAGGLWQFF	TGTGCCACCAGCACAGAGGGACTAGCGGGAGGGCTTTGGCAGTTCTTC	TRBJ2-1	NA	TRBV15	TRBD2
CASSESQRGRRDTQYF	TGCGCCAGCAGTGAGTCCCAGCGGGGACGTAGGGATACGCAGTATTTT	TRBJ2-3	NA	TRBV10-2	TRBD2
CASSLPGLETQYF	TGTGCCAGCAGCCTTCCAGGGCTAGAGACCCAGTACTTC	TRBJ2-5	NA	TRBV7-2	NA
CASSLGGLVGETQYF	TGTGCCAGCAGCTTAGGTGGCTTGGTAGGAGAGACCCAGTACTTC	TRBJ2-5	NA	TRBV7-9	NA
CASSLGGSGGQETQYF	TGCGCCAGCAGCTTGGGAGGTAGCGGGGGCCAAGAGACCCAGTACTTC	TRBJ2-5	NA	TRBV5-1	TRBD2
CASRRLAGVAVEQFF	TGTGCCAGTAGACGACTAGCGGGAGTTGCGGTTGAGCAGTTCTTC	TRBJ2-1	NA	TRBV19	TRBD2
CAWNRFGSYYGYTF	TGTGCCTGGAACCGTTTTGGATCCTACTATGGCTACACCTTC	TRBJ1-2	NA	TRBV30	NA
CASSAPGLTTDGELFF	TGTGCCAGCAGCGCGCCGGGACTAACGACGGACGGGGAGCTGTTTTTT	TRBJ2-2	NA	TRBV7-8	TRBD2
CASSFLAGGYEQYF	TGTGCCAGCAGCTTTCTAGCGGGAGGATACGAGCAGTACTTC	TRBJ2-7	once	TRBV7-2	TRBD2